Listed below are T cell receptor beta chains from one sample, sequenced in a study of control samples from healthy donors and cancer patients. Profiled with immunoSEQ multiplex PCR; TCRdb holds only in-frame clones, not every one. The table shows around 120,000 clones, with approximately 94% occurring only once. The sample was PBMCs. The receptors stem from a man aged 45-60 years with head and neck cancer. Both conserved end residues are part of each CDR3. Fields, in order: D gene, clone size, J gene, V gene, CDR3 protein, CDR3 DNA. A D gene is named only where the DNA matches it firmly. Clone size is given for some rows only: seen once, a few or many times, or a class if the clone is expanded.

D: TRBD1
size: once
J: TRBJ1-1
V: TRBV5-1
CDR3: CASSLQGWGDTEAFF
DNA: TGCGCCAGCAGCTTACAGGGGTGGGGGGACACTGAAGCTTTCTTT

D: TRBD1
size: once
J: TRBJ2-7
V: TRBV6-6
CDR3: CASSYSGGPYEQYF
DNA: TGTGCCAGCAGTTATTCAGGGGGCCCCTACGAGCAGTACTTC

D: TRBD1
size: NA
J: TRBJ2-2
V: TRBV4-1
CDR3: CASSRRQGDTGELFF
DNA: TGCGCCAGCAGTCGTAGACAGGGCGACACCGGGGAGCTGTTTTTT

D: NA
size: NA
J: TRBJ1-2
V: TRBV21-1
CDR3: CASSKIWGNGNYGYTF
DNA: NA

D: TRBD2
size: NA
J: TRBJ2-5
V: TRBV30
CDR3: CAWNSGDGAETQYF
DNA: TGTGCCTGGAATAGCGGGGACGGTGCAGAGACCCAGTACTTC

D: TRBD1
size: NA
J: TRBJ2-4
V: TRBV30
CDR3: CAWSGTVNKNIQYF
DNA: TGTGCCTGGAGCGGGACAGTGAACAAAAACATTCAGTACTTC

D: NA
size: NA
J: TRBJ2-7
V: TRBV27
CDR3: CATSPQRGSYEQYF
DNA: TGTGCCACCTCCCCCCAACGAGGGTCCTACGAGCAGTACTTC

D: NA
size: NA
J: TRBJ2-2
V: TRBV27
CDR3: CASSLSKVYTGELFF
DNA: TGTGCCAGCAGTTTATCGAAGGTCTACACCGGGGAGCTGTTTTTT

D: NA
size: once
J: TRBJ1-5
V: TRBV4-1
CDR3: CASSQLSNQPQHF
DNA: TGCGCCAGCAGCCAACTGAGCAATCAGCCCCAGCATTTT

D: TRBD2
size: NA
J: TRBJ2-5
V: TRBV18
CDR3: CASSPMGLLGRQTQYF
DNA: TGTGCCAGCTCACCAATGGGACTGCTCGGGAGGCAGACCCAGTACTTC

D: TRBD1
size: NA
J: TRBJ1-1
V: TRBV6-2/TRBV6-3
CDR3: CASSTGQVNTEAFF
DNA: TGTGCCAGCAGTACGGGACAGGTGAACACTGAAGCTTTCTTT

D: NA
size: NA
J: TRBJ1-2
V: TRBV4-2
CDR3: CASSPTTHGYTF
DNA: TGTGCCAGCAGCCCGACGACTCATGGCTACACCTTC

D: NA
size: NA
J: TRBJ1-2
V: TRBV5-6
CDR3: CASSFFGGASNYGYTF
DNA: TGTGCCAGCAGCTTTTTCGGGGGGGCTAGTAACTATGGCTACACCTTC

D: NA
size: NA
J: TRBJ1-5
V: TRBV6-5
CDR3: CASRRWEGSNQPQHF
DNA: TGTGCCAGCCGAAGATGGGAGGGTAGCAATCAGCCCCAGCATTTT

D: NA
size: NA
J: TRBJ1-5
V: TRBV19
CDR3: CASSLNWGPANQPQHF
DNA: TGTGCCAGTAGCCTCAATTGGGGCCCTGCCAATCAGCCCCAGCATTTT

D: NA
size: NA
J: TRBJ1-5
V: TRBV7-3
CDR3: CASSLTRKDTGGNQPQHF
DNA: TGTGCCAGCAGCTTAACACGAAAAGACACGGGTGGAAATCAGCCCCAGCATTTT

D: NA
size: NA
J: TRBJ1-3
V: TRBV7-3
CDR3: CASSLGTSSGNTIYF
DNA: TGTGCCAGCAGCTTAGGCACTAGCTCTGGAAACACCATATATTTT

D: NA
size: NA
J: TRBJ1-6
V: TRBV10-3
CDR3: CAISESTDSPLHF
DNA: TGTGCCATCAGTGAGTCGACAGATTCACCCCTCCACTTT

D: NA
size: NA
J: TRBJ2-1
V: TRBV18
CDR3: CASSPPGVEQFF
DNA: TGTGCCAGCTCACCCCCGGGTGTGGAGCAGTTCTTC

D: NA
size: NA
J: TRBJ1-1
V: TRBV11-1
CDR3: CASSYANREAFF
DNA: TGTGCCAGCAGCTACGCAAACAGGGAAGCTTTCTTT

D: NA
size: once
J: TRBJ2-7
V: TRBV7-2
CDR3: CASSLGGAGRAYEQYF
DNA: TGTGCCAGCAGCTTAGGGGGTGCAGGGAGAGCCTACGAGCAGTACTTC

D: NA
size: NA
J: TRBJ1-2
V: TRBV29-1
CDR3: CSVEKGYTF
DNA: TGCAGCGTTGAAAAAGGGTACACCTTC

D: NA
size: NA
J: TRBJ2-2
V: TRBV5-5
CDR3: CASSLAVGGPSGTGELFF
DNA: TGTGCCAGCAGCTTGGCCGTAGGGGGGCCCTCGGGCACCGGGGAGCTGTTTTTT

D: TRBD1
size: NA
J: TRBJ2-7
V: TRBV10-3
CDR3: CAISLGQGDEQYF
DNA: TGTGCCATCAGTTTGGGACAGGGCGACGAGCAGTACTTC

D: NA
size: NA
J: TRBJ2-1
V: TRBV24-1
CDR3: CATSDSQGRSSYNEQFF
DNA: TGTGCCACCAGTGATTCGCAGGGGAGGAGCTCCTACAATGAGCAGTTCTTC

D: NA
size: NA
J: TRBJ1-2
V: TRBV27
CDR3: CASRPFGSHYGYTF
DNA: TGTGCCAGCAGACCCTTCGGTTCTCATTATGGCTACACCTTC

D: TRBD2
size: NA
J: TRBJ2-3
V: TRBV4-3
CDR3: CASSRGLAGGTTDTQYF
DNA: TGCGCCAGCAGCCGGGGACTAGCGGGGGGAACCACAGATACGCAGTATTTT

D: NA
size: NA
J: TRBJ2-5
V: TRBV30
CDR3: CAWREGKETQYF
DNA: TGTGCCTGGAGAGAGGGAAAAGAGACCCAGTACTTC

D: TRBD1
size: NA
J: TRBJ1-2
V: TRBV6-1
CDR3: CASSEAEGQGAYGYTF
DNA: TGTGCCAGCAGTGAAGCCGAGGGACAGGGTGCCTATGGCTACACCTTC

D: NA
size: NA
J: TRBJ2-1
V: TRBV19
CDR3: CASSSGANEQFF
DNA: TGTGCCAGTAGTTCAGGGGCCAATGAGCAGTTCTTC

D: NA
size: NA
J: TRBJ1-5
V: TRBV29-1
CDR3: CSVDLGSNQPQHF
DNA: TGCAGCGTTGATCTGGGTTCCAATCAGCCCCAGCATTTT

D: TRBD1
size: few
J: TRBJ1-5
V: TRBV6-1
CDR3: CASSEGQGAQPQHF
DNA: TGTGCCAGCAGTGAAGGACAGGGGGCTCAGCCCCAGCATTTT

D: NA
size: NA
J: TRBJ1-1
V: TRBV5-6
CDR3: CASSRLDSLNTEAFF
DNA: TGTGCCAGCAGCCGTTTAGACAGCTTGAACACTGAAGCTTTCTTT

D: TRBD1
size: NA
J: TRBJ1-5
V: TRBV7-9
CDR3: CASSLEGQGASQPQHF
DNA: TGTGCCAGCAGCTTAGAGGGACAGGGGGCAAGCCAGCCCCAGCATTTT

D: TRBD2
size: NA
J: TRBJ2-3
V: TRBV7-6
CDR3: CASSLPGIGSGRTSSTDTQYF
DNA: TGTGCCAGCAGCTTACCAGGAATCGGAAGCGGGAGAACCTCTAGCACAGATACGCAGTATTTT

D: NA
size: once
J: TRBJ2-5
V: TRBV9
CDR3: CASSVGGEETQYF
DNA: TGTGCCAGCAGCGTAGGAGGGGAGGAGACCCAGTACTTC

D: NA
size: NA
J: TRBJ2-7
V: TRBV6-2/TRBV6-3
CDR3: CASSYLYEQYF
DNA: TGTGCCAGCAGTTACTTGTACGAGCAGTACTTC

D: TRBD1
size: NA
J: TRBJ1-2
V: TRBV5-6
CDR3: CASRRGQGAVGYTF
DNA: TGTGCCAGCAGACGCGGACAGGGGGCAGTTGGCTACACCTTC

D: NA
size: NA
J: TRBJ1-2
V: TRBV6-2/TRBV6-3
CDR3: CASSYPPWRVYGYTF
DNA: TGTGCCAGCAGTTACCCCCCGTGGCGGGTCTATGGCTACACCTTC

D: TRBD1
size: NA
J: TRBJ2-7
V: TRBV7-9
CDR3: CASSRQGLEQYF
DNA: TGTGCCAGCAGCCGACAGGGCTTAGAGCAGTACTTC

D: NA
size: once
J: TRBJ1-6
V: TRBV2
CDR3: CASTPTNSPLHF
DNA: TGTGCCAGCACCCCCACGAATTCACCCCTCCACTTT

D: NA
size: NA
J: TRBJ2-1
V: TRBV7-2
CDR3: CASSLEGSSYNEQFF
DNA: TGTGCCAGCAGCTTAGAGGGGAGCTCCTACAATGAGCAGTTCTTC

D: TRBD1
size: NA
J: TRBJ1-2
V: TRBV28
CDR3: CASSIRDRVLGNGYTF
DNA: TGTGCCAGCAGTATCCGGGACAGGGTTTTGGGTAATGGCTACACCTTC

D: NA
size: NA
J: TRBJ1-5
V: TRBV28
CDR3: CASTETGNQPQHF
DNA: TGTGCCAGCACCGAAACGGGAAATCAGCCCCAGCATTTT